These 12 T cell receptor beta chains were all obtained from the same sample, sequenced in a study of PD-L1 blockade in urothelial cancer. Profiled with immunoSEQ multiplex PCR; TCRdb holds only in-frame clones, not every one. Of tens of thousands of clones detected, about 90% appear once; the ten largest clones hold 14% to 15%. The time point is: pretreatment peripheral blood. This specimen consisted of PBMCs, obtained around atezolizumab (anti-PD-L1) treatment. The source is a man between 60 and 75 years old with urothelial cancer.

V gene TRBV5-1 combines with J gene TRBJ2-3, with a weak D call TRBD1 (6 bases). The CDR3 is 15 residues long. Germline CDR1 and CDR2: SGHRS and YFSETQ. Between the trimmed V and J ends, which lost 4 bases and 2 bases, there was a span of 14 bases. CDR3 nucleotides: TGCGCCAGCAGCCCAGGGGACGTGGTCACAGATACGCAGTATTTT. The encoded protein is CASSPGDVVTDTQYF. The variable domain in full, with the rest retrieved from reference TRBV5-1 and TRBJ2-3, is KAGVTQTPRYLIKTRGQQVTLSCSPISGHRSVSWYQQTPGQGLQFLFEYFSETQRNKGNFPGRFSGRQFSNSRSEMNVSTLELGDSALYLCASSPGDVVTDTQYFGPGTRLTVL.

In the case of this clone: At the DNA level, this CDR3 is encoded by other sequences in the same sample as well. The rearrangement joins TRBV18 to TRBJ1-5, with 8 positions matching TRBD1. The germline gives CDR1 KGHSH, CDR2 LQKENI. The V gene end was trimmed by 3 bases and the J gene end by 2 bases; junction bases not matched to a gene: 0. This CDR3 contains 14 residues. CDR3 region: CASSPGQGNQPQHF. In DNA form, the CDR3 reads TGTGCCAGCTCACCGGGACAGGGCAATCAGCCCCAGCATTTT.

The V and J genes are TRBV27 and TRBJ2-1; 7 bases are a match to TRBD2. The V gene end was trimmed by 8 bases and the J gene end by 3 bases; junction bases not matched to a gene: 7. Germline V gene data show CDR1 as MNHEY and CDR2 as SMNVEV (reference sequence). The CDR3 spans 14 residues. The CDR3 DNA reads as TGTGCCAGCGGGAGGGCGCAAAGCTACAATGAGCAGTTCTTC. It specifies CASGRAQSYNEQFF.

V is TRBV5-1 and J is TRBJ2-2; D is ambiguous. Germline V lookup: CDR1 SGHRS, CDR2 YFSETQ. V lost 2 bases and J lost 5, with 4 bases in between. CDR3 length: 12 residues. In DNA form, the CDR3 reads TGCGCCAGCAGCTTCGGGACCGGGGAGCTGTTTTTT. It encodes CASSFGTGELFF.

The gene calls are TRBV9 and TRBJ2-7; TRBD2 matches 7 bases. Unmatched junction bases numbered 1, after V lost 0 bases and J lost 1 base. The CDR3 is made up of 14 amino acids. Germline V gene lookup returns CDR1 SGDLS and CDR2 YYNGEE. The CDR3 loop reads CASSVAGLSYEQYF. The CDR3 nucleotides are TGTGCCAGCAGCGTAGCGGGACTATCCTACGAGCAGTACTTC.

This sequence joins TRBV18 and TRBJ2-3, with 11 bases matching TRBD2. Germline CDR1 and CDR2: KGHSH and LQKENI. CDR3 length equals 17 residues. V lost 1 base, J lost 1 base, and 4 bases stayed unmatched. The CDR3 DNA sequence: TGTGCCAGCTCACCACTTGGGGGACTAGCGGGCACAGATACGCAGTATTTT. This encodes CASSPLGGLAGTDTQYF.

This sequence joins TRBV2 and TRBJ2-1, with D possibly TRBD2 on 5 matching bases. V lost 1 base to trimming and J lost 9 bases, with 13 bases between them. Germline V gene lookup returns CDR1 SNHLY and CDR2 FYNNEI. The CDR3 has 14 amino acids. The DNA of the CDR3 is TGTGCCAGCAGTGAAGGGACCAATCGGGGTGAGCAGTTCTTC. Its protein product is CASSEGTNRGEQFF.

The chain recombines TRBV5-1 with TRBJ2-7, with 10 positions matching TRBD1. The germline gives CDR1 SGHRS, CDR2 YFSETQ. CDR3 length equals 16 residues. V dropped 4 bases and J dropped 1; count of bases not matched to a gene: 8. Here the CDR3 DNA reads TGCGCCAGCAGCGCAAACGGACAGGGGGAGTCCTACGAGCAGTACTTC. It encodes CASSANGQGESYEQYF.

The chain is built from TRBV19 and TRBJ1-5; TRBD1 matches at 8 bases. CDR1 and CDR2 from the germline V gene are LNHDA and SQIVND (reference sequence). V dropped 3 bases and J dropped 3; count of bases not matched to a gene: 4. The CDR3 runs 15 residues. CDR3 nucleotide sequence: TGTGCCAGTAGTATGAGGGACAGGAACAATCAGCCCCAGCATTTT. Its protein product is CASSMRDRNNQPQHF.

J is TRBJ2-1 and V is TRBV7-9; 11 bases line up with TRBD2. Trimming cost V 5 bases and J 5 bases; bases outside gene matches: 11. CDR1 is SEHNR, CDR2 FQNEAQ, per germline (reference sequence). This CDR3 region has 17 residues. The CDR3 DNA reads TGTGCCAGCAGCGTAGGATACACTAGCGGGGGCAACAATGAGCAGTTCTTC. It specifies CASSVGYTSGGNNEQFF.

This clone was recorded a few times. Other DNA sequences in the same sample also yield this CDR3. This chain uses TRBV11-3 with TRBJ1-2; 9 positions match TRBD1. The germline gives CDR1 SGHNT, CDR2 YENEEA. The CDR3 runs 15 residues. The junction had 4 bases not matched to a gene; V was cut back by 2 bases and J by 3 bases. Here the CDR3 DNA reads TGTGCCAGCAGCTTAACAGGGGGCGCGGACTATGGCTACACCTTC. It yields the protein CASSLTGGADYGYTF. The full variable domain, in which reference TRBV11-3 and TRBJ1-2 provide the parts outside the CDR3, is EAGVVQSPRYKIIEKKQPVAFWCNPISGHNTLYWYLQNLGQGPELLIRYENEEAVDDSQLPKDRFSAERLKGVDSTLKIQPAELGDSAVYLCASSLTGGADYGYTFGSGTRLTVV.

The CDR3 coding sequence is TGCGCCAGCAGCTTGGTAGCGAATTCAAATTCACCCCTCCACTTT. It translates to CASSLVANSNSPLHF. The chain recombines TRBV5-1 with TRBJ1-6; D remains unclear. The CDR3 is 15 residues long. V lost 0 bases and J lost 7, with 11 bases in between. Germline values: CDR1 SGHRS, CDR2 YFSETQ.